This is a list of T cell receptor beta chains from one sample in a study of blood T cell repertoires in COVID-19. Measured with immunoSEQ multiplex PCR; TCRdb has only the in-frame clones, and not every one. The table shows roughly 150,000 clones, with 89% occurring only once. Sequenced input: peripheral blood. Receptors originate from a man in his fifties or sixties with acute or convalescent COVID-19. Both conserved end residues are part of each CDR3. Each record gives: V gene, clone size, D gene, J gene, CDR3 protein, CDR3 DNA. D genes are given only for firm matches. Only part of the rows carry a size: once, few, many, or a class if the clone is expanded.

TRBV27	-	TRBD1	TRBJ1-1	CASSLSVGTGDPNTEAFF	TGTGCCAGCAGTTTATCCGTGGGGACAGGTGACCCCAACACTGAAGCTTTCTTT
TRBV25-1	-	-	TRBJ1-2	CASSRSRNYGYTF	TGTGCCAGCAGTCGAAGCAGGAACTATGGCTACACCTTC
TRBV27	-	TRBD1	TRBJ1-6	CASNPRTGNSPLHF	TGTGCCAGCAATCCCCGGACAGGGAATTCACCCCTCCACTTT
TRBV12-3/TRBV12-4	-	-	TRBJ2-2	CASSPMSTGELFF	TGTGCCAGCAGCCCCATGAGCACCGGGGAGCTGTTTTTT
TRBV6-5	-	TRBD1	TRBJ1-5	CASSDRGINQPQHF	TGTGCCAGCAGCGACAGGGGGATCAATCAGCCCCAGCATTTT
TRBV4-3	many	-	TRBJ1-2	CASSQDFYAGNGYTF	TGCGCCAGCAGCCAAGATTTTTATGCAGGGAATGGCTACACCTTC
TRBV2	-	-	TRBJ2-7	CASSASPLEQYF	TGTGCCAGCAGTGCGAGCCCCTTGGAGCAGTACTTC
TRBV18	once	-	TRBJ2-1	CASSPAARGKEQFF	TGTGCCAGCTCACCGGCGGCTCGAGGGAAGGAGCAGTTCTTC
TRBV7-2	once	-	TRBJ1-2	CASSLNRADGYTF	TGTGCCAGCAGCTTAAACAGGGCTGATGGCTACACCTTC
TRBV4-2	-	-	TRBJ2-5	CASSQPVQRETQYF	TGTGCCAGCAGCCAGCCGGTCCAGAGGGAGACCCAGTACTTC
TRBV27	-	-	TRBJ1-1	CASSSGQNTEAFF	TGTGCCAGTAGCTCGGGACAGAACACTGAAGCTTTCTTT
TRBV5-4	-	TRBD2	TRBJ2-7	CASSLAGGKPNYEQYF	TGTGCCAGCAGCCTAGCGGGGGGCAAGCCCAACTACGAGCAGTACTTC
TRBV5-4	-	TRBD1	TRBJ2-7	CASSLGPGQGIEQYF	TGTGCCAGCAGCTTGGGGCCGGGACAGGGGATAGAGCAGTACTTC
TRBV6-6	-	TRBD1	TRBJ1-1	CASTWDRTNTEAFF	TGTGCCAGCACCTGGGACAGGACGAACACTGAAGCTTTCTTT
TRBV6-5	-	-	TRBJ1-1	CASSYSRRGNTEAFF	TGTGCCAGCAGTTACTCGAGGAGGGGGAACACTGAAGCTTTCTTT
TRBV7-9	-	-	TRBJ1-1	CASSGIEGEDTEAFF	TGTGCCAGCAGTGGAATAGAAGGGGAGGACACTGAAGCTTTCTTT
TRBV6-5	-	-	TRBJ2-7	CASSYVSKISEEQYF	TGTGCCAGCAGTTACGTTTCGAAGATCTCGGAGGAGCAGTACTTC
TRBV15	-	-	TRBJ1-2	CATSEGVYGYTF	TGTGCCACCAGTGAGGGGGTCTATGGCTACACCTTC
TRBV11-3	-	-	TRBJ1-1	CASSLGWRRDDTEAFF	TGTGCCAGCAGCTTAGGATGGAGAAGAGACGACACTGAAGCTTTCTTT
TRBV3-1/TRBV3-2	-	-	TRBJ2-5	CASSPGGHSETQYF	TGTGCCAGCAGCCCGGGCGGGCATTCCGAGACCCAGTACTTC
TRBV19	-	-	TRBJ1-1	CASTSRSLNTEAFF	TGTGCCAGTACATCTAGGTCTTTGAACACTGAAGCTTTCTTT
TRBV30	-	-	TRBJ2-3	CAWSVRAGTDTQYF	TGTGCCTGGAGTGTACGGGCGGGGACAGATACGCAGTATTTT